The clone carrying this T cell receptor beta chain was recorded at least ten times. The data belong to a study of early T cells in non-severe SARS-CoV-2 infection. TCRdb redid the calling of the 5' RACE reads with MiXCR, one entry per CDR3 protein. The sample yields more than 90,000 distinct CDR3 sequences, more than 9.5% seen once. This receptor was identified in an adult who was a healthcare worker with PCR-confirmed SARS-CoV-2 infection or an uninfected control (not recorded which). The sequenced sample was whole blood.

CDR3 in DNA: TGTGCCAGCAGTTACCCGGGCCATAGCAATCAGCCCCAGCATTTT. Encoded protein: CASSYPGHSNQPQHF. V and J are TRBV6-2 or TRBV6-3 and TRBJ1-5; D ambiguous. Germline V gives CDR1 MNHEY, CDR2 SVGEGT. This CDR3 is 15 amino acids long. V dropped 2 bases and J dropped 0 bases, with 8 bases sitting between them.